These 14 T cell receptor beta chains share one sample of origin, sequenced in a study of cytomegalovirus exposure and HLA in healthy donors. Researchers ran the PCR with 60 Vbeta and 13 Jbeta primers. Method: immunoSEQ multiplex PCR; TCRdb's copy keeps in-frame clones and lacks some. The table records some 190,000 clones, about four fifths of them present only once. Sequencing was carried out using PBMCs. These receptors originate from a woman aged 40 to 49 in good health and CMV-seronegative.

The DNA for the CDR3 is TGTGCCAGCAGGACCGGGACACCCATGAACACTGAAGCTTTCTTT. Its protein product is CASRTGTPMNTEAFF. The chain recombines TRBV5-4 with TRBJ1-1; tentative D call: TRBD1 (6 bases). The CDR3 contains 15 residues. Trimming pared 5 bases from V and 0 bases from J, leaving 14 bases between. The germline V gene has CDR1 SGHNT and CDR2 YYREEE (reference sequence).

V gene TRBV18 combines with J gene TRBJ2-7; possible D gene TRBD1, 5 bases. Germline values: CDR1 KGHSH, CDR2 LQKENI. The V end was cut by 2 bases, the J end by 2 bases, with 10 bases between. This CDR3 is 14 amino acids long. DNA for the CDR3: TGTGCCAGCTCACCATCGACAGAAGCCTACGAGCAGTACGTC. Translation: CASSPSTEAYEQYV.

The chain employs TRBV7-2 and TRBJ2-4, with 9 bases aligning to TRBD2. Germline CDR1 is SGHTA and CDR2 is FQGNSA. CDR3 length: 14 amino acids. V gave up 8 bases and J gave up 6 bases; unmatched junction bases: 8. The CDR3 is CASGVSGSRNIQYF. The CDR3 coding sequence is TGTGCCAGCGGAGTTAGCGGGAGTAGAAACATTCAGTACTTC. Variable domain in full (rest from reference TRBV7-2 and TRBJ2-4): GAGVSQSPSNKVTEKGKDVELRCDPISGHTALYWYRQSLGQGLEFLIYFQGNSAPDKSGLPSDRFSAERTGGSVSTLTIQRTQQEDSAVYLCASGVSGSRNIQYFGAGTRLSVL.

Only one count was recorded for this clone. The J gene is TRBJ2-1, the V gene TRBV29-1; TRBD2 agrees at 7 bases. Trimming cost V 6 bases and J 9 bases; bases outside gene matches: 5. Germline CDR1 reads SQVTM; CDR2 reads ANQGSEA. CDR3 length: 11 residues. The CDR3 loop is CSVGLGGEQFF. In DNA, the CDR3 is TGCAGCGTAGGACTAGGCGGTGAGCAGTTCTTC.

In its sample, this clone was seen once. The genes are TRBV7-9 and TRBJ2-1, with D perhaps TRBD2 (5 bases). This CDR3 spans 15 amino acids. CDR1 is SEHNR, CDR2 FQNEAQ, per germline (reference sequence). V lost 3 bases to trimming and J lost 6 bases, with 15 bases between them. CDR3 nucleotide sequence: TGTGCCAGCAGCTTGGGAGCATCGAGCAGCAATGAGCAGTTCTTC. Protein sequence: CASSLGASSSNEQFF. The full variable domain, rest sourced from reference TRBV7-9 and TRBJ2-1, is DTGVSQNPRHKITKRGQNVTFRCDPISEHNRLYWYRQTLGQGPEFLTYFQNEAQLEKSRLLSDRFSAERPKGSFSTLEIQRTEQGDSAMYLCASSLGASSSNEQFFGPGTRLTVL.

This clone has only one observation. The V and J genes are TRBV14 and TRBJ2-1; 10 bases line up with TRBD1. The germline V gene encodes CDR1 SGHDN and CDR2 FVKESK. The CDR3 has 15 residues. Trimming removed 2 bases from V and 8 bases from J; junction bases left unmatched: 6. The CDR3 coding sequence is TGTGCCAGCAGCCAACCCGGGACAGGGGCCGATGAGCAGTTCTTC. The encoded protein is CASSQPGTGADEQFF.

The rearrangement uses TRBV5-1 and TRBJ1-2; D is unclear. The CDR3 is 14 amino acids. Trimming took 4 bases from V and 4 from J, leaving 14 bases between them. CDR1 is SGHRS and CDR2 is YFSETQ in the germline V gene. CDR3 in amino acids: CASSATGSSYGYTF. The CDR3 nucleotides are TGCGCCAGCAGCGCTACGGGATCAAGCTATGGCTACACCTTC.

The CDR3 sequence is CASSVGGPDPGYTF. The CDR3 DNA is TGCGCCAGCAGCGTGGGAGGCCCTGACCCTGGCTACACCTTC. V and J are TRBV5-1 and TRBJ1-2, with D uncertain. Trimming left V 4 bases short and J 7 bases short, with 17 bases between. The CDR3 spans 14 residues. Germline loops: CDR1 SGHRS, CDR2 YFSETQ.

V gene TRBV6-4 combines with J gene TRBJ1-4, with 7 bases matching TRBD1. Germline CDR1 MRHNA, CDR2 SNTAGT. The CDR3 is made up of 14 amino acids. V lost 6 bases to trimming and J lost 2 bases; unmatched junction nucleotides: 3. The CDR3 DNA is TGTGCCAGCAGAAGGGACAGCACTAATGAAAAACTGTTTTTT. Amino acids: CASRRDSTNEKLFF.

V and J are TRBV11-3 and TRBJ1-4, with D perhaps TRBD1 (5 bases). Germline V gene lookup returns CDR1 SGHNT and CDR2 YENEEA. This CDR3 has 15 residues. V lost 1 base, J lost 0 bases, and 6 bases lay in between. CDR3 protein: CASSLGQSTNEKLFF. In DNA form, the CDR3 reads TGTGCCAGCAGCTTAGGACAGTCAACTAATGAAAAACTGTTTTTT.

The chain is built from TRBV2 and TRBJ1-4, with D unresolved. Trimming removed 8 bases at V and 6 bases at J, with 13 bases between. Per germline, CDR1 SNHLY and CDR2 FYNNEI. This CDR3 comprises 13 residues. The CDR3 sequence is CASAEGNDEKLFF. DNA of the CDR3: TGTGCCAGCGCTGAGGGAAACGATGAAAAACTGTTTTTT. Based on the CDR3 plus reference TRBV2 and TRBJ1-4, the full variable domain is EPEVTQTPSHQVTQMGQEVILRCVPISNHLYFYWYRQILGQKVEFLVSFYNNEISEKSEIFDDQFSVERPDGSNFTLKIRSTKLEDSAMYFCASAEGNDEKLFFGSGTQLSVL.

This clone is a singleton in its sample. The CDR3 bases are TGTGCCAGCAGTGAAGGGCTAGCGGGGGTCAATGAGCAGTTCTTC. This translates into CASSEGLAGVNEQFF. This rearrangement joins TRBV2 to TRBJ2-1; the match to TRBD2 covers 10 bases. This CDR3 region has 15 residues. V lost 1 base, J lost 6 bases, and 3 bases stayed unmatched. CDR1 SNHLY and CDR2 FYNNEI come from the germline V gene.

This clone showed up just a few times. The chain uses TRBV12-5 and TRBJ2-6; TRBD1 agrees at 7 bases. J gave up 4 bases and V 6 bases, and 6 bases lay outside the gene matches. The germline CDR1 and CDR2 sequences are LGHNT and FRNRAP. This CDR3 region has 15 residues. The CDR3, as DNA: TGTGCTAGTGGCACTACAGGGGACGGGGCCAACGTCCTGACTTTC. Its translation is CASGTTGDGANVLTF.

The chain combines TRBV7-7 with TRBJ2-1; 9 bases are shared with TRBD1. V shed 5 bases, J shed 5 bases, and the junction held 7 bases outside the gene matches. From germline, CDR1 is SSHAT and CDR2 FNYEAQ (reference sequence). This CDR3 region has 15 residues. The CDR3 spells CASSLGQGTNNEQFF. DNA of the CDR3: TGTGCCAGCAGCCTGGGACAGGGAACTAACAATGAGCAGTTCTTC.